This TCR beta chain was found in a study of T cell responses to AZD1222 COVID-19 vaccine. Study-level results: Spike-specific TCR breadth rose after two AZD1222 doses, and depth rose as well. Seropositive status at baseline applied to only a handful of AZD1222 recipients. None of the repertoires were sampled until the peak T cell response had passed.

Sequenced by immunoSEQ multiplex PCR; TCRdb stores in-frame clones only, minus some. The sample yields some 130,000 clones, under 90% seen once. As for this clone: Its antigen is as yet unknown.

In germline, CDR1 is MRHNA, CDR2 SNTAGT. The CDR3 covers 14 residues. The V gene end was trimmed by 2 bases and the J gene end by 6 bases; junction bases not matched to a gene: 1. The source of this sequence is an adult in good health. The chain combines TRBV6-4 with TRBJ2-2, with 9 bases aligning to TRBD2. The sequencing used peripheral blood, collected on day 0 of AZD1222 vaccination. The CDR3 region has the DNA TGTGCCAGCAGTGACGCGGGGGGGCCCGGGGAGCTGTTTTTT. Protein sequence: CASSDAGGPGELFF.